Each of the 17 T cell receptor beta chains below was sequenced from the same sample in a study of cytomegalovirus exposure and HLA in healthy donors. The study ran its PCR with 60 Vbeta and 13 Jbeta primers. Clones were read by immunoSEQ multiplex PCR, and TCRdb kept only the in-frame ones, dropping some. The table has under 150,000 clones, roughly four fifths seen once. Sequenced: PBMCs. These receptors were taken from a man aged 25 to 40 in good health and CMV-seropositive.

The V and J genes are TRBV6-1 and TRBJ1-2; TRBD1 agrees at 10 bases. V shed 7 bases, J shed 7 bases, and the junction held 12 bases outside the gene matches. Per germline, CDR1 MNHNS and CDR2 SASEGT. The CDR3 consists of 15 residues. The chain's CDR3 is CASKSWDRGIGGYTF. The CDR3 coding sequence is TGTGCCAGCAAGAGCTGGGACAGGGGTATAGGTGGCTACACCTTC.

This rearrangement joins TRBV29-1 to TRBJ2-4; 15 bases are shared with TRBD2. This CDR3 is 18 amino acids long. Germline V gene data show CDR1 as SQVTM and CDR2 as ANQGSEA. J was trimmed by 9 bases and V by 0 bases; bases with no gene match: 12. CDR3 loop: CSVEDPGLAGGSESIQYF. The CDR3, as DNA: TGCAGCGTTGAAGACCCCGGACTAGCGGGAGGGTCAGAGTCCATTCAGTACTTC.

As concerns this clone: The CDR3 ends on some other residue instead of the conserved phenylalanine or tryptophan, so this is likely a read error. The CDR3 DNA reads as TGTGCCAGCAGCCGGTCAGCATGGCTGGAGACTGAAGCTTTCCTT. Protein sequence: CASSRSAWLETEAFL. V is TRBV4-2 and J is TRBJ1-1; D uncertain. This CDR3 comprises 15 residues. V lost 4 bases to trimming and J lost 5 bases, with 17 bases between them. Germline CDR1 is LGHNA and CDR2 is YNFKEQ.

This clone has a handful of counts. V and J are TRBV9 and TRBJ1-1; perhaps TRBD1 as D (5 bases). Trimming took off 0 bases at V and 3 bases at J, with 12 bases between the two ends. This CDR3 spans 15 amino acids. From germline, CDR1 is SGDLS and CDR2 YYNGEE. CDR3 sequence: CASSVVQGVDTEAFF. CDR3 DNA sequence: TGTGCCAGCAGCGTAGTTCAGGGTGTCGACACTGAAGCTTTCTTT.

This chain links TRBV7-9 with TRBJ2-5, with D maybe TRBD1 (5 bases). This CDR3 comprises 15 residues. Germline assignment: CDR1 SEHNR and CDR2 FQNEAQ (reference sequence). V was shortened by 4 bases and J by 2 bases, with 14 bases between the two germline ends. In DNA, the CDR3 is TGTGCCAGCAGCTCCCCGCTGACAGCTCAAGAGACCCAGTACTTC. Amino acids: CASSSPLTAQETQYF.

The chain carries TRBV5-4 and TRBJ2-1; 7 nucleotides line up with TRBD2. Germline V gene sequence: CDR1 SGHNT, CDR2 YYREEE (reference sequence). Losses at the gene ends were 0 bases for V and 5 bases for J; bases not matched to a gene: 5. The CDR3 is made up of 15 amino acids. The CDR3 region is CASSLALAANNEQFF. CDR3 nucleotides: TGTGCCAGCAGCTTGGCTCTAGCGGCTAACAATGAGCAGTTCTTC.

The rearrangement uses TRBV7-8 and TRBJ1-5; D not resolved. The germline CDR1 and CDR2 sequences are SGHVS and FQNEAQ. The V and J ends lost 0 bases and 2 bases respectively, with 8 bases between them. CDR3 length: 15 residues. The CDR3 nucleotides read TGTGCCAGCAGCTTAGCGCCCCCAGGCAATCAGCCCCAGCATTTT. Translation gives CASSLAPPGNQPQHF.

V gene TRBV29-1 combines with J gene TRBJ1-2, with D perhaps matching TRBD1 (5 bases). CDR1 and CDR2 (germline): SQVTM, ANQGSEA. The CDR3 consists of 11 residues. CDR3 amino acids: CRFGGVGGYTF. The CDR3 DNA is TGCAGGTTTGGGGGGGTAGGGGGCTACACCTTC.

V usage is TRBV27 and J usage is TRBJ2-7, with D tentatively TRBD2 (6 bases). V lost 5 bases, J lost 6 bases, and 17 bases lay in between. The CDR3 length is 14 residues. CDR1 and CDR2 (germline): MNHEY, SMNVEV (reference sequence). In nucleotides, the CDR3 is TGTGCCAGCAGTGGGGACTCAGTCAGGGTCGAGCAGTACTTC. Translated: CASSGDSVRVEQYF.

This rearrangement joins TRBV28 to TRBJ1-2; possible D gene TRBD1, 6 bases. Germline V gene lookup returns CDR1 MDHEN and CDR2 SYDVKM. Between the trimmed V and J ends, which lost 6 bases and 4 bases, there was a span of 21 bases. The CDR3 spans 16 residues. The CDR3 DNA reads TGTGCCAGCAGACCAGGGACATGGACCCTAGGCTATGGCTACACCTTC. It yields the protein CASRPGTWTLGYGYTF.

The genes are TRBV27 and TRBJ2-3; 9 bases line up with TRBD1. Looked up from germline, CDR1 is MNHEY and CDR2 is SMNVEV (reference sequence). The CDR3 loop spans 17 amino acids. V was pared by 5 bases and J by 4 bases, with 13 bases of the junction left unmatched. The CDR3, as DNA: TGTGCCAGCAGTGCCTTTGTGGGACAGGGTCCCCCAGATACGCAGTATTTT. Translating gives CASSAFVGQGPPDTQYF.

The CDR3 is CASSFRLVGGEKLFF. In DNA form, the CDR3 reads TGTGCCAGCAGCTTCCGACTCGTCGGGGGTGAAAAACTGTTTTTT. The chain employs TRBV7-6 and TRBJ1-4, with D maybe TRBD1 (5 bases). The CDR3 sequence is 15 residues long. Germline values: CDR1 SGHVS, CDR2 FNYEAQ. Trimming stripped 3 bases from V and 7 bases from J, with 15 bases between.

V gene TRBV27 combines with J gene TRBJ2-3; 9 bases align to TRBD2. J gave up 8 bases and V 5 bases, and 17 bases lay outside the gene matches. The CDR3 is made up of 17 amino acids. The germline CDR1 and CDR2 sequences are MNHEY and SMNVEV (reference sequence). The CDR3, as DNA: TGTGCCAGCAGTCTCCTCTTAGGGGCGGGAGGGCCGGGTACGCAGTATTTT. Translating it yields CASSLLLGAGGPGTQYF.

The rearrangement links TRBV13 to TRBJ2-7, with D possibly matching TRBD2 (6 bases). Per germline, CDR1 PRHDT and CDR2 FYEKMQ (reference sequence). The ends were cut back, 5 bases at V and 3 bases at J, with 11 bases in the middle. This CDR3 region has 13 residues. The CDR3 DNA reads TGTGCCAGCAGCAAGGAGGGAGGCTACGAGCAGTACTTC. Amino acid sequence: CASSKEGGYEQYF. The whole variable domain, remainder taken from reference TRBV13 and TRBJ2-7, is AAGVIQSPRHLIKEKRETATLKCYPIPRHDTVYWYQQGPGQDPQFLISFYEKMQSDKGSIPDRFSAQQFSDYHSELNMSSLELGDSALYFCASSKEGGYEQYFGPGTRLTVT.

The chain combines TRBV5-1 with TRBJ2-2; D is uncertain. The CDR3 runs 14 residues. V shed 3 bases and J shed 0 bases, with 6 bases lying between them. Germline CDR1 reads SGHRS; CDR2 reads YFSETQ. CDR3 protein: CASSSYSNTGELFF. The CDR3 coding sequence is TGCGCCAGCAGCTCCTATTCGAACACCGGGGAGCTGTTTTTT.

This chain uses TRBV7-9 with TRBJ1-2, with 7 bases identical to TRBD1. The J segment lost 2 bases and the V segment lost 3 bases, leaving 6 bases of the junction unmatched. Per germline, CDR1 SEHNR and CDR2 FQNEAQ (reference sequence). CDR3 size: 15 residues. The chain's CDR3 is CASSFPTGYNYGYTF. The CDR3 DNA follows: TGTGCCAGCAGCTTCCCGACAGGGTACAACTATGGCTACACCTTC. The full variable domain, rest sourced from reference TRBV7-9 and TRBJ1-2, is DTGVSQNPRHKITKRGQNVTFRCDPISEHNRLYWYRQTLGQGPEFLTYFQNEAQLEKSRLLSDRFSAERPKGSFSTLEIQRTEQGDSAMYLCASSFPTGYNYGYTFGSGTRLTVV.

This chain joins TRBV6-5 and TRBJ2-3; 11 nucleotides line up with TRBD2. Germline trimming cut 6 bases from V and 4 bases from J; bases unmatched to any gene: 6. Per germline, CDR1 MNHEY and CDR2 SVGAGI. The CDR3 consists of 15 residues. CDR3 in DNA: TGTGCCAGCAGAAATAGACTAGCGGGACCAGATACGCAGTATTTT. It translates to CASRNRLAGPDTQYF.